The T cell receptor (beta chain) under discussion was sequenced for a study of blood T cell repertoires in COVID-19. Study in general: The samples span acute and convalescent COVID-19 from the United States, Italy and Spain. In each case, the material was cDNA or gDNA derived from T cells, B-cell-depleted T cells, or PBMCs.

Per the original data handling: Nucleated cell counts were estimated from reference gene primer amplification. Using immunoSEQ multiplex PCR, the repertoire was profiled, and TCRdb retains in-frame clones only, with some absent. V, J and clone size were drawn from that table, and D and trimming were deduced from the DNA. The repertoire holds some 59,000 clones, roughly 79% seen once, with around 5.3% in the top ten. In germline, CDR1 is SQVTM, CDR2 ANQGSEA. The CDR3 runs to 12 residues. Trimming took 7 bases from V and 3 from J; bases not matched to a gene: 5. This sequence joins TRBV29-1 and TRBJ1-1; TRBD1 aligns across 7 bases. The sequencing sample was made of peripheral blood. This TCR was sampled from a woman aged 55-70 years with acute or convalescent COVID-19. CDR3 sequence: CSATGWDTEAFF. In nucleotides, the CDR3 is TGCAGCGCGACAGGGTGGGACACTGAAGCTTTCTTT. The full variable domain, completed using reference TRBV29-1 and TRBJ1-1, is SAVISQKPSRDICQRGTSLTIQCQVDSQVTMMFWYRQQPGQSLTLIATANQGSEATYESGFVIDKFPISRPNLTFSTLTVSNMSPEDSSIYLCSATGWDTEAFFGQGTRLTVV.